A selection of T cell receptor beta chains follows, all from one sample in a study of blood T cell repertoires in COVID-19. Some clones are missing from TCRdb's copy, which holds only in-frame ones; the method was immunoSEQ multiplex PCR. The repertoire holds hundreds of thousands of clones, with around 86% as singletons. The sequenced sample consisted of peripheral blood. The receptors originated from a man in his fifties or sixties with acute or convalescent COVID-19. The CDR3 runs from the conserved cysteine through the conserved F or W. D genes are given only for firm matches. Rows give clone size only sometimes, using once, few, many, or a class for an expanded clone.

clone_size	v_call	j_call	d_call	cdr3_aa	cdr3_nt
-	TRBV14	TRBJ2-1	TRBD1	CASSRQGYYNEQFF	TGTGCCAGCAGCCGACAGGGTTACTACAATGAGCAGTTCTTC
few	TRBV29-1	TRBJ2-5	-	CSGSKETQYF	TGCAGCGGATCTAAAGAGACCCAGTACTTC
-	TRBV6-5	TRBJ2-7	-	CASSLDSSILEQYF	TGTGCCAGCAGTTTGGACAGCTCGATTTTGGAGCAGTACTTC
-	TRBV2	TRBJ1-2	TRBD1	CASSRDRGLDGYTF	TGTGCCAGCAGCCGCGACAGGGGGTTAGATGGCTACACCTTC
once	TRBV27	TRBJ2-3	-	CASSLWVETDTQYF	TGTGCCAGCAGTTTATGGGTGGAGACAGATACGCAGTATTTT
-	TRBV30	TRBJ1-5	TRBD1	CAWGQTGLNQPQHF	TGTGCCTGGGGACAGACAGGGCTCAATCAGCCCCAGCATTTT
-	TRBV5-4	TRBJ2-1	TRBD2	CASSSRTSGAYNEQFF	TGTGCCAGCAGCTCACGGACTAGCGGGGCTTACAATGAGCAGTTCTTC
-	TRBV7-2	TRBJ1-5	-	CASSLGFLEGNQPQHF	TGTGCCAGCAGCTTAGGGTTCCTAGAGGGCAATCAGCCCCAGCATTTT
-	TRBV7-9	TRBJ2-3	-	CASSLGPGGDTQYF	TGTGCCAGCAGCTTAGGGCCCGGGGGAGATACGCAGTATTTT
-	TRBV19	TRBJ1-4	-	CASSIGKRINEKLFF	TGTGCCAGTAGTATAGGAAAGAGGATCAATGAAAAACTGTTTTTT
-	TRBV6-1	TRBJ1-6	TRBD1	CASSANPTGVNSPLHF	TGTGCCAGCAGTGCCAACCCGACAGGGGTAAATTCACCCCTCCACTTT
-	TRBV27	TRBJ1-3	TRBD1	CASSLYRGSGNTIYF	TGTGCCAGCAGTTTATACAGGGGGTCGGGGAACACCATATATTTT
-	TRBV5-1	TRBJ2-1	-	CASSSVRGGRYNEQFF	TGCGCCAGCAGCTCGGTGAGGGGGGGACGCTACAATGAGCAGTTCTTC
-	TRBV14	TRBJ2-2	TRBD1	CASSQAGQGGSGELFF	TGTGCCAGCAGCCAAGCTGGACAGGGAGGTTCCGGGGAGCTGTTTTTT
-	TRBV24-1	TRBJ2-1	TRBD2	CATSDLRAGNGNEQFF	TGTGCCACCAGTGATTTGAGAGCGGGGAACGGCAATGAGCAGTTCTTC
-	TRBV7-6	TRBJ2-7	TRBD2	CASSPGSGGISYEQYF	TGTGCCAGCAGCCCCGGTAGCGGGGGCATATCCTACGAGCAGTACTTC
-	TRBV7-2	TRBJ1-2	-	CASSASTGTYGYTF	TGTGCCAGCAGTGCCTCCACAGGGACCTATGGCTACACCTTC
-	TRBV6-5	TRBJ1-5	TRBD1	CASRAGQGRGQPQHF	TGTGCCAGCAGAGCCGGACAGGGTAGAGGACAGCCCCAGCATTTT
few	TRBV6-6	TRBJ1-1	-	CASNSQGQAFF	TGTGCCAGCAATTCACAGGGACAAGCTTTCTTT
-	TRBV5-1	TRBJ1-2	TRBD1	CASSLGGQGADGYTF	TGCGCCAGCAGCTTGGGGGGACAGGGGGCTGATGGCTACACCTTC
-	TRBV4-1	TRBJ2-1	TRBD1	CASSQGTGEGSMYDEQFF	TGCGCCAGCAGCCAGGGGACAGGTGAGGGATCGATGTATGACGAGCAGTTCTTC
-	TRBV3-1/TRBV3-2	TRBJ2-5	TRBD1	CASSQSQGAETQYF	TGTGCCAGCAGCCAGTCACAGGGGGCGGAGACCCAGTACTTC
-	TRBV3-1/TRBV3-2	TRBJ1-2	-	CASSQDDRSYGYTF	TGTGCCAGCAGCCAAGACGACAGGTCGTATGGCTACACCTTC
few	TRBV2	TRBJ2-5	-	CASSTGTRDWETQYF	TGTGCCAGCAGTACCGGGACCCGGGACTGGGAGACCCAGTACTTC
-	TRBV7-2	TRBJ2-4	-	CASSLPPSGDIAKNIQYF	TGTGCCAGCAGCCTACCCCCCTCCGGGGACATAGCCAAAAACATTCAGTACTTC
-	TRBV6-5	TRBJ1-5	-	CASMWDNNQPQHF	TGTGCCAGCATGTGGGACAACAATCAGCCCCAGCATTTT
-	TRBV6-5	TRBJ1-4	-	CASGVPGRNEKLFF	TGTGCCAGCGGGGTCCCAGGGCGTAATGAAAAACTGTTTTTT
-	TRBV2	TRBJ1-1	TRBD1	CASRSGGNTEAFF	TGTGCCAGCAGGTCAGGGGGGAACACTGAAGCTTTCTTT
-	TRBV27	TRBJ2-3	-	CASRPPGSTDTQYF	TGTGCCAGCCGCCCGCCGGGAAGCACAGATACGCAGTATTTT
-	TRBV30	TRBJ1-2	-	CAWSEEVRDYGYTF	TGTGCCTGGAGTGAGGAGGTCCGGGACTATGGCTACACCTTC
few	TRBV19	TRBJ1-2	-	CASSITGYYGYTF	TGTGCCAGTAGTATAACGGGATACTATGGCTACACCTTC
-	TRBV6-6	TRBJ2-7	TRBD1	CASSRRTGQTVYEQYF	TGTGCCAGCAGTCGAAGGACAGGCCAAACGGTCTACGAGCAGTACTTC
-	TRBV7-8	TRBJ1-2	-	CASSLSGRGTLNYGYTF	TGTGCCAGCAGCTTATCCGGCAGGGGCACCCTCAACTATGGCTACACCTTC
few	TRBV5-8	TRBJ1-4	-	CASSLFAGPNEKLFF	TGTGCCAGCAGCTTGTTTGCAGGGCCTAATGAAAAACTGTTTTTT
-	TRBV19	TRBJ1-5	-	CASSWGVGRGNQPQHF	TGTGCCAGTAGTTGGGGTGTCGGCCGGGGAAATCAGCCCCAGCATTTT
-	TRBV6-5	TRBJ1-1	-	CASSTRQAGDTEAFF	TGTGCCAGCAGTACCCGACAGGCTGGGGACACTGAAGCTTTCTTT
-	TRBV6-5	TRBJ1-5	-	CASSYGEPSGNQPQHF	TGTGCCAGCAGTTACGGGGAACCGTCAGGGAATCAGCCCCAGCATTTT
-	TRBV5-4	TRBJ2-3	-	CASSLGWASASTDTQYF	TGTGCCAGCAGCTTGGGGTGGGCTAGCGCTAGCACAGATACGCAGTATTTT
-	TRBV6-5	TRBJ2-7	TRBD1	CASSYSRTGGFEQYF	TGTGCCAGCAGTTACTCGAGGACAGGGGGCTTCGAGCAGTACTTC
-	TRBV9	TRBJ2-7	TRBD2	CASSETSGGGPSEQYF	TGTGCCAGCAGCGAAACTAGCGGGGGAGGACCTAGCGAGCAGTACTTC
-	TRBV4-1	TRBJ1-2	-	CASSQDRIVNYGYTF	TGCGCCAGCAGCCAAGATCGAATAGTTAACTATGGCTACACCTTC
-	TRBV19	TRBJ2-6	-	CASSIGQGFSGANVLTF	TGTGCCAGTAGTATAGGGCAGGGATTCTCTGGGGCCAACGTCCTGACTTTC
-	TRBV7-8	TRBJ2-3	TRBD2	CASSFLAGGGTDTQYF	TGTGCCAGCAGCTTTCTTGCGGGGGGTGGAACAGATACGCAGTATTTT
-	TRBV19	TRBJ2-1	-	CASSIDLGRNEQFF	TGTGCCAGTAGTATAGATCTAGGGAGGAATGAGCAGTTCTTC
-	TRBV19	TRBJ1-2	-	CASSIGGAAANYGYTF	TGTGCCAGTAGTATCGGGGGAGCAGCAGCTAACTATGGCTACACCTTC
-	TRBV3-1/TRBV3-2	TRBJ1-2	-	CASSQAAGAGYGYTF	TGTGCCAGCAGCCAAGCTGCAGGGGCCGGCTATGGCTACACCTTC
-	TRBV6-5	TRBJ1-2	-	CASSYSGLDGGYTF	TGTGCCAGCAGTTATTCGGGGTTGGATGGTGGCTACACCTTC
-	TRBV28	TRBJ1-2	TRBD1	CASRRGQANYGYTF	TGTGCCAGCAGGAGGGGACAGGCTAACTATGGCTACACCTTC
-	TRBV10-3	TRBJ1-6	-	CAISESRGRGDSPLHF	TGTGCCATCAGTGAGTCGAGGGGGAGGGGTGATTCACCCCTCCACTTT
few	TRBV5-1	TRBJ1-4	-	CASSLVFATNEKLFF	TGCGCCAGCAGCTTGGTTTTCGCAACTAATGAAAAACTGTTTTTT
-	TRBV6-4	TRBJ1-5	-	CASSDSSNYRLRATPQHF	TGTGCCAGCAGTGACTCGAGTAACTATAGGCTGCGAGCAACGCCCCAGCATTTT
-	TRBV15	TRBJ1-2	TRBD1	CATSRLGQNYGYTF	TGTGCCACCAGCAGATTGGGACAGAACTATGGCTACACCTTC
-	TRBV18	TRBJ1-3	-	CASSPQDSSGNTIYF	TGTGCCAGCTCACCTCAAGACAGCTCTGGAAACACCATATATTTT